This T cell receptor beta chain stems from a study of blood T cells in healthy people across ages. Then a second PCR, running about 6 to 11 cycles, was carried out with a sample-barcoded 5' primer and a J-beta primer mix. TCRdb reprocessed the 5' RACE reads with MiXCR, giving one entry per CDR3 protein. The data contain hundreds of thousands of distinct CDR3 sequences, over 40% of them singletons. This clonotype was counted many times. The receptor was isolated from an elderly woman in good health. What was sequenced was blood.

DNA of the CDR3: TGCAGTGCTCGGGGGGACTCTGTGTACGAGCAGTACTTC. This translates into CSARGDSVYEQYF. The gene calls are TRBV20-1 and TRBJ2-7, with TRBD2 identical over 7 bases. The CDR3 loop spans 13 amino acids. Germline lookup yields CDR1 DFQATT and CDR2 SNEGSKA (reference sequence). V dropped 5 bases and J dropped 4; count of bases not matched to a gene: 8.